The subject of this entry is one T cell receptor beta chain. The antigen remains undetermined. These data are taken from a study of T cell responses to AZD1222 COVID-19 vaccine. Regarding the study as a whole: Recipients of two AZD1222 doses showed rising Spike-specific TCR breadth and depth.

Assay: immunoSEQ multiplex PCR; the TCRdb copy retains only in-frame clones and omits some. The sample yields under 150,000 clones, around 90% seen once. Trimming took 3 bases from V and 4 from J; bases not matched to a gene: 11. CDR1 is ENHRY and CDR2 is SYGVKD in the germline V gene. The CDR3 spans 16 residues. This clonotype was obtained from an adult who received the AZD1222 COVID-19 vaccine. This specimen was peripheral blood, taken 28 days after the second AZD1222 dose. The J gene is TRBJ2-5, the V gene TRBV10-3; 7 bases fit TRBD2. DNA of the CDR3: TGTGCCATCAGTGACAAAGGACTAGGGAGTCGAGAGACCCAGTACTTC. It is translated as CAISDKGLGSRETQYF.